The clone carrying this T cell receptor (beta chain) has ten or more counts. Its target is unknown. The entry originates in a study of response to subunit inactivated influenza vaccine. Study-level points and caveats: It was suggested by the authors that few new T cells are recruited by each seasonal influenza vaccination.

The V and J ends lost 1 base and 6 bases, in that order; junction bases with no gene match: 5. This CDR3 contains 14 residues. From germline, CDR1 is MNHNS and CDR2 SASEGT. TCRdb re-called the RT-PCR reads with MiXCR, one entry per CDR3 protein. This sample has about 520,000 distinct CDR3 sequences, with roughly 7.6% found just once. This clonotype was obtained from a man between 50 and 70 years old who received an inactivated influenza vaccine. V gene TRBV6-1 combines with J gene TRBJ1-1, with 7 bases lining up with TRBD1. Sequenced here: PBMCs from blood, sampled about 24 months after vaccination. This CDR3 is CASSEGDRTAEAFF. The CDR3, as DNA: TGTGCCAGCAGTGAAGGGGACAGAACGGCTGAAGCTTTCTTT.